The 3 T cell receptor beta chains given below trace back to one sample, sequenced in a study of CD8+ T cells in alopecia areata. As for treatment: oral pan-JAK inhibitor, 5-10 mg twice daily. RNA was extracted and reverse transcribed into cDNA as the sequencing template. TCRdb's copy holds only in-frame clones and misses some; the assay was immunoSEQ multiplex PCR. The table includes about 210,000 clones, around 43% detected once. The material sequenced was CD4+ T cells sorted from blood, taken at approximately week 36, from a patient treated with tofacitinib. The receptors were gathered from a human donor with alopecia areata.

This clone has only a few counts. The V and J genes are TRBV6-6 and TRBJ1-1; 9 nucleotides line up with TRBD1. This CDR3 has 14 residues. Germline-derived CDR1 and CDR2 are MNHNY and SVGAGI (reference sequence). Trimming cost V 5 bases and J 5 bases; bases outside gene matches: 6. The CDR3 loop reads CASSIDRGVTEAFF. The CDR3 DNA reads TGTGCCAGCAGTATTGACAGGGGGGTTACTGAAGCTTTCTTT.

Only a few counts were recorded for this clone. Other DNA sequences from this sample encode an identical CDR3 as well. CDR3 region: CAWSVGASTDTQYF. As DNA, the CDR3 is TGTGCCTGGAGTGTGGGGGCTAGCACAGATACGCAGTATTTT. The chain recombines TRBV30 with TRBJ2-3; TRBD1 is a possible D gene (6 bases). Germline CDR1 GTSNPN, CDR2 SVGIG (reference sequence). Trimming cost V 0 bases and J 0 bases, with 7 bases left between them. The CDR3 is 14 amino acids.

This clone was counted between two and nine times. The rearrangement joins TRBV2 to TRBJ1-2, with TRBD1 matching 7 bases. This CDR3 comprises 14 residues. Germline V CDR1 and CDR2: SNHLY, FYNNEI. V was clipped by 8 bases and J by 6 bases; unmatched bases: 12. For the CDR3, the DNA is TGTGCCAGCGGGAACAGGGGAGGAGGAGATGGCTACACCTTC. Amino acid sequence: CASGNRGGGDGYTF.